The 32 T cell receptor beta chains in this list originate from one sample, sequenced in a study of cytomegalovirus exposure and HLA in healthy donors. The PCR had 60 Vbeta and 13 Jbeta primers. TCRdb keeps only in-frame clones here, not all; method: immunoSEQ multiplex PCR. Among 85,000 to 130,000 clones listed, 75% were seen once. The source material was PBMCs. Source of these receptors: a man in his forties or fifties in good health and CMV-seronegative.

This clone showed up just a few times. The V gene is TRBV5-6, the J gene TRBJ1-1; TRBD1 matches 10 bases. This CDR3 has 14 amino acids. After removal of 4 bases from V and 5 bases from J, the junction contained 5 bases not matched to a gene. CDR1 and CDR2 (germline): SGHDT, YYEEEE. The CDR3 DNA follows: TGTGCCAGCAGCCCGGACAGGGGGAGGACTGAAGCTTTCTTT. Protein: CASSPDRGRTEAFF.

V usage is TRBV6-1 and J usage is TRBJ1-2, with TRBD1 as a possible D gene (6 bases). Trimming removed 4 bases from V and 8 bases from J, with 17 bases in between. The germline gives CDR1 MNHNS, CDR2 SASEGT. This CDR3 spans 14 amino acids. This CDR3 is CASSGQGQGEGYTF. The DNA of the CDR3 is TGTGCCAGCAGTGGCCAGGGACAAGGAGAGGGCTACACCTTC.

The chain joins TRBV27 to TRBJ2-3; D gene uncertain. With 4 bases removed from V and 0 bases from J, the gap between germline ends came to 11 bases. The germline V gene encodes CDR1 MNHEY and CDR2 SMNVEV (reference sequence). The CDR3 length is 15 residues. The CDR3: CASSSTLTSTDTQYF. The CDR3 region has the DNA TGTGCCAGCAGTTCCACTCTAACGAGCACAGATACGCAGTATTTT.

DNA for the CDR3: TGTGCCAGCAGAGGGGGTGATTTTGGGACCCAGTACTTC. It is translated as CASRGGDFGTQYF. The genes are TRBV25-1 and TRBJ2-5, with a possible D match to TRBD1 (6 bases). Trimming took off 6 bases at V and 7 bases at J, with 15 bases between the two ends. This CDR3 spans 13 amino acids. Germline V gives CDR1 MGHDK, CDR2 SYGVNS.

The CDR3 spells CASSLAAENEQYF. DNA for the CDR3: TGTGCCAGCAGCTTAGCCGCGGAAAACGAGCAGTACTTC. The chain uses TRBV7-2 and TRBJ2-7; D is unresolved. From germline, CDR1 is SGHTA and CDR2 FQGNSA. The CDR3 has 13 amino acids. The ends were cut back, 0 bases at V and 5 bases at J, with 8 bases in the middle.

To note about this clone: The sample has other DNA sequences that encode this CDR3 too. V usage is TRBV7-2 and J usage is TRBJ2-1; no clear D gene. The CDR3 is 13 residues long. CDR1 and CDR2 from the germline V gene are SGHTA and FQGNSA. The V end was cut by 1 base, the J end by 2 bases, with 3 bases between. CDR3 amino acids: CASSLGAYNEQFF. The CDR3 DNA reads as TGTGCCAGCAGCTTAGGAGCCTACAATGAGCAGTTCTTC.

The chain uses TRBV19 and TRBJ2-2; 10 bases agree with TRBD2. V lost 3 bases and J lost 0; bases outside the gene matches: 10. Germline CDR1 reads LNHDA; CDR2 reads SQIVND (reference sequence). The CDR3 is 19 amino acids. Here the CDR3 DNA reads TGTGCCAGTAGTATCCCCAGGGTTAGCGGGGGGTCGAACACCGGGGAGCTGTTTTTT. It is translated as CASSIPRVSGGSNTGELFF.

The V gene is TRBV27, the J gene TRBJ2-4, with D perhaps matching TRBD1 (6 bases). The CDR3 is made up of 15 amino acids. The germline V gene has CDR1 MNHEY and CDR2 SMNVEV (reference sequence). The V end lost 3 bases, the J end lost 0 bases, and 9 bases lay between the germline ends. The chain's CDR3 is CASSLSGVAKNIQYF. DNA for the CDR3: TGTGCCAGCAGTTTGTCAGGGGTAGCCAAAAACATTCAGTACTTC.

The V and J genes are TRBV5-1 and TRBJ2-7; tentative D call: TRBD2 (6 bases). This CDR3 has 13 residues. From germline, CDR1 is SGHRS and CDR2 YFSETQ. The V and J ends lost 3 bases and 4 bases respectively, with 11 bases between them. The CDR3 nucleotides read TGCGCCAGCAGCTATAGCGGAAAGTACGAGCAGTACTTC. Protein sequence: CASSYSGKYEQYF.

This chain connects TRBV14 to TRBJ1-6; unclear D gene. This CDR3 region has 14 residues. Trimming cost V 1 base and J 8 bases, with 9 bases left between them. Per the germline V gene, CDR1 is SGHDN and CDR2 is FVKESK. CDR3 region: CASSQVRRDSPLHF. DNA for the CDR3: TGTGCCAGCAGCCAAGTTCGGAGAGATTCACCCCTCCACTTT.

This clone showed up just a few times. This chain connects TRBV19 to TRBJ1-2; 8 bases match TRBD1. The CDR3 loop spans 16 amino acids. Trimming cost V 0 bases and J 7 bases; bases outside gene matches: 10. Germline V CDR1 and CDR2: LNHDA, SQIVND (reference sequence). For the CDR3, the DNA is TGTGCCAGTAGTATAGAAGGACAGGGAGGTTCTTTTGGCTACACCTTC. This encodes CASSIEGQGGSFGYTF.

The CDR3: CATADRRNQETQYF. In nucleotides, the CDR3 is TGTGCCACTGCGGACAGGCGAAACCAAGAGACCCAGTACTTC. The J gene is TRBJ2-5, the V gene TRBV2; 7 nucleotides agree with TRBD1. This CDR3 comprises 14 residues. Losses at the gene ends were 10 bases for V and 0 bases for J; bases not matched to a gene: 8. Germline-derived CDR1 and CDR2 are SNHLY and FYNNEI.

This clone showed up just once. The CDR3 sequence: CASSYSGQRGYTF. CDR3 sequence (DNA): TGTGCCAGCAGTTACTCGGGACAGCGGGGCTACACCTTC. V gene TRBV6-6 combines with J gene TRBJ1-2; 7 bases are a match to TRBD1. The CDR3 length is 13 residues. Trimming took 0 bases from V and 8 from J; bases not matched to a gene: 3. In germline, CDR1 is MNHNY, CDR2 SVGAGI (reference sequence).

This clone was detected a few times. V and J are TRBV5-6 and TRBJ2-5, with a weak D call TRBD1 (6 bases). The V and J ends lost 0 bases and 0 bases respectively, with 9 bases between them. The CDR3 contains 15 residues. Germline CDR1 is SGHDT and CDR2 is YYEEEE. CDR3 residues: CASSLAAGDQETQYF. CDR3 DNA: TGTGCCAGCAGCTTGGCGGCAGGGGACCAAGAGACCCAGTACTTC.

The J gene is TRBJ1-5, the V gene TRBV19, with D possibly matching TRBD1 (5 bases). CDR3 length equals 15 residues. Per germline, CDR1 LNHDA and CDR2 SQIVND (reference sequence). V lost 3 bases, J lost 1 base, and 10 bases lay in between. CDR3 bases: TGTGCCAGTAGTATGGGCAGGGCAAGCAATCAGCCCCAGCATTTT. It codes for CASSMGRASNQPQHF.

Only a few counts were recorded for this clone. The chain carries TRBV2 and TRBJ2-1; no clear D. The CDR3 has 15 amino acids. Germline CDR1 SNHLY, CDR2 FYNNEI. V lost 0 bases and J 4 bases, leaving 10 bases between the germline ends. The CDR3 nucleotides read TGTGCCAGCAGTGAAGCTTGGGCCAGTTACAATGAGCAGTTCTTC. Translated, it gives CASSEAWASYNEQFF.

Here the CDR3 reads CASSLSVSGLTLHF. The DNA of the CDR3 is TGTGCCAGCAGTTTATCAGTTTCGGGTCTCACCCTCCACTTT. V usage is TRBV2 and J usage is TRBJ1-6; unclear D gene. Per the germline V gene, CDR1 is SNHLY and CDR2 is FYNNEI. This CDR3 region has 14 residues. Trimming removed 5 bases at V and 14 bases at J, with 19 bases between.

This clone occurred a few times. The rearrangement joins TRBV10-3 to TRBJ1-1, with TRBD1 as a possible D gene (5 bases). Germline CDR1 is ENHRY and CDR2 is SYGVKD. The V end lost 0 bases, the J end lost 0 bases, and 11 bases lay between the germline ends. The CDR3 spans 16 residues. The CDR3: CAISESGDFMNTEAFF. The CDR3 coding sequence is TGTGCCATCAGTGAGTCCGGGGACTTCATGAACACTGAAGCTTTCTTT.

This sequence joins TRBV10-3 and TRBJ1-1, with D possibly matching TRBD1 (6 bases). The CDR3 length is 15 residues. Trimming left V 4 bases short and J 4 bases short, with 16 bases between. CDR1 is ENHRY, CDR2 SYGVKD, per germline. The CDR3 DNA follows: TGTGCCATCAGTGGCCCGGAGACAGGCCGCACTGAAGCTTTCTTT. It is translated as CAISGPETGRTEAFF.

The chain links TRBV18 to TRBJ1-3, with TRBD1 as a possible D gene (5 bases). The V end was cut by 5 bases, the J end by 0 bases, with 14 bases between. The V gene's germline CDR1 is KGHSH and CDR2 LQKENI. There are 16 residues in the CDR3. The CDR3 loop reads CASSVRAPDSGNTIYF. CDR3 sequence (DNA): TGTGCCAGCTCAGTCAGGGCCCCCGACTCTGGAAACACCATATATTTT.

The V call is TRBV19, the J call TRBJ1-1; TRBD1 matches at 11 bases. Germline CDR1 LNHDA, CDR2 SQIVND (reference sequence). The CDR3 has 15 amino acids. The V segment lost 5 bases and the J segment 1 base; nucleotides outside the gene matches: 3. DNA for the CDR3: TGTGCCAGTAGTTGGGACAGGGGGTCGAACACTGAAGCTTTCTTT. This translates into CASSWDRGSNTEAFF.

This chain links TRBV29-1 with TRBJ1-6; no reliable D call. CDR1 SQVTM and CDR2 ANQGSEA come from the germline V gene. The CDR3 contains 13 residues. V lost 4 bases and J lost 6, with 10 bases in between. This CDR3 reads CSVAEFLNSPLHF. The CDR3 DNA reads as TGCAGCGTTGCAGAGTTCCTTAATTCACCCCTCCACTTT.

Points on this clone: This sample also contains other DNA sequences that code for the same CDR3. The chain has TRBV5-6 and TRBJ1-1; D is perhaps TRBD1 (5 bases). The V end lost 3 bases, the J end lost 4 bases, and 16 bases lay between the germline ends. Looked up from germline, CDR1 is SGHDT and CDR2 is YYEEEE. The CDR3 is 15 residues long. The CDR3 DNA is TGTGCCAGCAGCTCTACAGGAGGCGGGAGCACTGAAGCTTTCTTT. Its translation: CASSSTGGGSTEAFF.

CDR3 coding DNA: TGCGCCAGCAGCCAAGAATCGGGACAGGGGTTTGTGGAGACCCAGTACTTC. Residues: CASSQESGQGFVETQYF. The rearrangement links TRBV4-1 to TRBJ2-5; 10 bases fit TRBD1. V lost 0 bases to trimming and J lost 5 bases; unmatched junction nucleotides: 9. CDR3 length: 17 amino acids. CDR1 and CDR2 from the germline V gene are MGHRA and YSYEKL.

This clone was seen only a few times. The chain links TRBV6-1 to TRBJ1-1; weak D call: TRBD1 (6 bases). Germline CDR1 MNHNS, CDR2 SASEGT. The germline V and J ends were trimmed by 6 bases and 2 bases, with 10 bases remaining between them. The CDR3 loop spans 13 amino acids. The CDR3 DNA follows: TGTGCCAGCAGCTGGGACACCAACACTGAAGCTTTCTTT. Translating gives CASSWDTNTEAFF.

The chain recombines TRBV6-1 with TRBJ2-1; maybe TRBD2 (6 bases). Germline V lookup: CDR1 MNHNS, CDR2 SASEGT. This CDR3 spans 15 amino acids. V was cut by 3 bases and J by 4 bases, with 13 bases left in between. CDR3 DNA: TGTGCCAGCAGTGATGTAAACGGGGGTTACAATGAGCAGTTCTTC. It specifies CASSDVNGGYNEQFF.

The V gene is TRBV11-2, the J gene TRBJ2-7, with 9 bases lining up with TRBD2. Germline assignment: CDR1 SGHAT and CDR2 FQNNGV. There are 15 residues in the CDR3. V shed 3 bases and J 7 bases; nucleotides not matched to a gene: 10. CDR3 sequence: CASSLGSGGLREQYF. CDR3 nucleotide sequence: TGTGCCAGCAGCTTGGGTAGCGGGGGATTGCGGGAGCAGTACTTC.

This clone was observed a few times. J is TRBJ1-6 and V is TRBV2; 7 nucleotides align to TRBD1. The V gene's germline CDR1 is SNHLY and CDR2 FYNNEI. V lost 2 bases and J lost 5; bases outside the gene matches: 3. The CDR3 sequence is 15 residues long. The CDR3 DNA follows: TGTGCCAGCAGTGAACAGGGACAGAATAATTCACCCCTCCACTTT. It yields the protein CASSEQGQNNSPLHF.

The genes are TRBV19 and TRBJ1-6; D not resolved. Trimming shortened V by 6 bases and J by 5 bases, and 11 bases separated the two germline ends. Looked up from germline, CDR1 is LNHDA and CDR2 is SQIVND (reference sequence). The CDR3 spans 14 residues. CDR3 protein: CASRSEIDNSPLHF. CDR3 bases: TGTGCCAGTAGGTCTGAGATTGATAATTCACCCCTCCACTTT.

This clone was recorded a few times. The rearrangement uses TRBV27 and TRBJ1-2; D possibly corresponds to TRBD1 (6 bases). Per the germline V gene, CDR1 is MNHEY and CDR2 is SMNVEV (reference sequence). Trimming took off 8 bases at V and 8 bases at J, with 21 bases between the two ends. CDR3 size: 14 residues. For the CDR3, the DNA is TGTGCCAGCCGGGTGGGGGCGACCTTGGGGGGCTACACCTTC. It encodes CASRVGATLGGYTF.

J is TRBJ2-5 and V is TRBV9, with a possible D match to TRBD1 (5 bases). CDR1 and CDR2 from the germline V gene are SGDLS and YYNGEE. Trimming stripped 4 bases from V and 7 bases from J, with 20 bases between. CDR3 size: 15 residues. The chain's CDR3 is CASSPKQGGGATQYF. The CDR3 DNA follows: TGTGCCAGCAGCCCCAAGCAGGGTGGCGGAGCGACCCAGTACTTC.

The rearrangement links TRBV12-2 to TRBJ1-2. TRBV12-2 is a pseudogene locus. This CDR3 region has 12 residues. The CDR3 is CASRFLGGGYTF. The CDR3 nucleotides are TGTGCAAGTCGCTTCCTCGGGGGTGGCTACACCTTC.